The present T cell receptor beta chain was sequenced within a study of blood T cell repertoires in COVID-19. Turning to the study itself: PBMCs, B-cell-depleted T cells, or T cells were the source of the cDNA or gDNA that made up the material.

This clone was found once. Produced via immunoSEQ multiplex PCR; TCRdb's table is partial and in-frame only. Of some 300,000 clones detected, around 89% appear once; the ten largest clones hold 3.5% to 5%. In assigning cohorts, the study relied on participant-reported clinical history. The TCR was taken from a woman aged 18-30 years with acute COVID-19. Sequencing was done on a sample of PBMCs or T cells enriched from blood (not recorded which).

Here the CDR3 DNA reads TGCAGCTTGCTAGCGCGGGGTAGCGGGAACCAAGAGACCCAGTACTTC. Encoded protein: CSLLARGSGNQETQYF. This rearrangement joins TRBV29-1 to TRBJ2-5; TRBD2 matches 8 bases. The CDR3 consists of 16 residues. V lost 8 bases to trimming and J lost 0 bases; unmatched junction nucleotides: 14. The germline V gene encodes CDR1 SQVTM and CDR2 ANQGSEA.